A single sample gave rise to the 25 T cell receptor beta chains below, sequenced in a study of T cell responses to AZD1222 COVID-19 vaccine. Profiling relied on immunoSEQ multiplex PCR, and the TCRdb table lists in-frame clones only, not all of them. Of 150,000 to 200,000 clones listed, 90% to 95% are singletons. The sample here was peripheral blood, taken 28 days after the second dose of the MenACWY control vaccine. Receptor source: an adult who received the MenACWY meningococcal vaccine as a control.

V gene TRBV9 combines with J gene TRBJ2-1, with a tentative D call TRBD2 (5 bases). CDR1 SGDLS and CDR2 YYNGEE come from the germline V gene. Trimming cost V 3 bases and J 8 bases, with 24 bases left between them. The CDR3 is made up of 17 amino acids. The CDR3 is CASSDYKIANSLHEQFF. CDR3 bases: TGTGCCAGCAGCGATTACAAAATAGCGAACAGTTTACATGAGCAGTTCTTC.

V and J are TRBV5-5 and TRBJ1-3; 10 bases match TRBD1. The CDR3 is made up of 18 amino acids. CDR1 SGHKS and CDR2 YYEKEE come from the germline V gene (reference sequence). V lost 3 bases to trimming and J lost 2 bases; unmatched junction nucleotides: 11. This CDR3 is CASSWVDFGTGAGNTIYF. CDR3 sequence (DNA): TGTGCCAGCAGCTGGGTGGATTTTGGGACAGGGGCTGGAAACACCATATATTTT.

V usage is TRBV7-2 and J usage is TRBJ2-1; 9 positions agree with TRBD2. The CDR3 is made up of 16 amino acids. V shed 5 bases and J 7 bases; nucleotides not matched to a gene: 12. Germline CDR1 and CDR2: SGHTA and FQGNSA. Here the CDR3 DNA reads TGTGCCAGCAGCACCCAACGAGCGGGGGGTAGGAATGAGCAGTTCTTC. This gives the protein CASSTQRAGGRNEQFF.

The rearrangement joins TRBV5-1 to TRBJ2-3; TRBD1 matches 10 bases. CDR1 and CDR2 (germline): SGHRS, YFSETQ. The CDR3 consists of 15 residues. The ends lost 3 bases at V and 5 bases at J; junction bases unmatched: 6. CDR3 loop: CASSWGTGVRDTQYF. The CDR3 DNA is TGCGCCAGCAGCTGGGGGACAGGGGTGAGAGATACGCAGTATTTT.

The chain combines TRBV5-6 with TRBJ1-2, with D maybe TRBD1 (5 bases). The germline CDR1 and CDR2 sequences are SGHDT and YYEEEE. This CDR3 is 13 amino acids long. Trimming stripped 2 bases from V and 6 bases from J, with 11 bases between. CDR3 nucleotide sequence: TGTGCCAGCAGCTTCGCCGGGGCGCATGGCTACACCTTC. This sequence encodes CASSFAGAHGYTF.

The V call is TRBV2, the J call TRBJ1-2; unclear D gene. Per germline, CDR1 SNHLY and CDR2 FYNNEI. This CDR3 is built from 14 residues. Between the trimmed V and J ends, which lost 4 bases and 2 bases, there was a span of 11 bases. CDR3 coding DNA: TGTGCCAGCAGTGTGGCCCGAAAAAACTATGGCTACACCTTC. Residues: CASSVARKNYGYTF.

This chain uses TRBV2 with TRBJ2-7; TRBD1 matches at 10 bases. V trimming: 6 bases; J trimming: 4 bases; junction bases outside the gene matches: 9. Germline CDR1 and CDR2: SNHLY and FYNNEI. The CDR3 length is 15 residues. CDR3 DNA: TGTGCCAGCAGCCTACCCTCGGGACAGGGGTACGAGCAGTACTTC. This gives the protein CASSLPSGQGYEQYF.

The rearrangement uses TRBV5-1 and TRBJ1-1; D remains unclear. CDR3 length: 13 amino acids. Germline V gives CDR1 SGHRS, CDR2 YFSETQ. V was clipped by 5 bases and J by 6 bases, with 14 bases between them. The CDR3 DNA follows: TGCGCCAGCAGTGACGGGCTTGGGTCTGAAGCTTTCTTT. Translated, it gives CASSDGLGSEAFF.

The chain employs TRBV12-3 or TRBV12-4 and TRBJ1-1; D gene unclear. V was trimmed by 5 bases and J by 10 bases, leaving 14 bases between them. This CDR3 has 12 residues. As DNA, the CDR3 is TGTGCCAGCAGTCGGTTGACAAATGGAGCTTTCTTT. It specifies CASSRLTNGAFF.

The chain carries TRBV30 and TRBJ1-2; TRBD1 might be the D (5 bases). This CDR3 has 13 residues. The V gene lost 3 bases and the J gene lost 4 bases, with 12 bases spanning the gap. CDR1 GTSNPN and CDR2 SVGIG come from the germline V gene (reference sequence). CDR3 residues: CAWSATGLYGYTF. The DNA for the CDR3 is TGTGCCTGGAGCGCTACGGGGCTCTATGGCTACACCTTC.

The chain has TRBV3-1 (or the pseudogene TRBV3-2) and TRBJ1-6; D remains unclear. V gave up 1 base and J gave up 6 bases, with 10 bases separating them. The CDR3 covers 15 residues. CDR1 is LGHDT, CDR2 YNNKEL, per germline (reference sequence). CDR3: CASSQAMWVNSPLHF. CDR3 sequence (DNA): TGTGCCAGCAGCCAAGCGATGTGGGTTAATTCACCCCTCCACTTT.

This chain links TRBV4-3 with TRBJ1-6; D gene uncertain. The V and J ends lost 4 bases and 0 bases respectively, with 10 bases between them. Looked up from germline, CDR1 is LGHNA and CDR2 is YSLEER. This CDR3 region has 16 residues. DNA for the CDR3: TGCGCCAGCAGCCGGACGATCACCTCCTATAATTCACCCCTCCACTTT. It yields the protein CASSRTITSYNSPLHF.

The genes are TRBV5-5 and TRBJ2-1; 7 nucleotides line up with TRBD1. V shed 1 base, J shed 7 bases, and the junction held 11 bases outside the gene matches. The germline gives CDR1 SGHKS, CDR2 YYEKEE (reference sequence). This CDR3 has 16 residues. The CDR3 nucleotides read TGTGCCAGCAGCTTGCTGGGGCAGGGGGATTGGAATGAGCAGTTCTTC. Translated, it gives CASSLLGQGDWNEQFF.

CDR3 loop: CASGRDGSYGYTF. The CDR3 DNA is TGTGCCAGCGGGAGGGACGGGAGCTATGGCTACACCTTC. This chain connects TRBV27 to TRBJ1-2; D possibly corresponds to TRBD1 (5 bases). CDR3 length: 13 residues. CDR1 MNHEY and CDR2 SMNVEV come from the germline V gene (reference sequence). Deletions cut 8 bases from V and 4 bases from J, with 14 bases between.

The V call is TRBV7-9, the J call TRBJ2-5; no definite D call. V shed 5 bases and J shed 13 bases, with 17 bases lying between them. This CDR3 is 12 amino acids long. CDR1 is SEHNR and CDR2 is FQNEAQ in the germline V gene (reference sequence). CDR3 in amino acids: CASSHSLLGWYF. The CDR3 DNA sequence: TGTGCCAGCAGCCACTCTCTTCTGGGCTGGTACTTC.

For this clone: The identical CDR3 is also encoded by other nucleotide sequences in the sample. The rearrangement uses TRBV27 and TRBJ2-1, with 9 bases that match TRBD1. The CDR3 is made up of 15 amino acids. Germline V gene sequence: CDR1 MNHEY, CDR2 SMNVEV (reference sequence). With 6 bases clipped from V and 2 bases from J, the junction kept 5 bases outside the gene matches. CDR3 residues: CASSFTGGAYNEQFF. The DNA of the CDR3 is TGTGCCAGCAGCTTTACAGGGGGCGCCTACAATGAGCAGTTCTTC.

The genes are TRBV12-5 and TRBJ2-7; no reliable D call. CDR1 and CDR2 (germline): LGHNT, FRNRAP. This CDR3 is 14 amino acids long. Trimming left V 7 bases short and J 2 bases short, with 15 bases between. The CDR3 is CASVGPDVPYEQYF. The DNA of the CDR3 is TGTGCTAGTGTAGGGCCCGATGTGCCCTACGAGCAGTACTTC. Looking up the rest from reference TRBV12-5 and TRBJ2-7 gives the full variable domain: DARVTQTPRHKVTEMGQEVTMRCQPILGHNTVFWYRQTMMQGLELLAYFRNRAPLDDSGMPKDRFSAEMPDATLATLKIQPSEPRDSAVYFCASVGPDVPYEQYFGPGTRLTVT.

This chain joins TRBV19 and TRBJ1-1, with TRBD1 as a possible D gene (6 bases). V gave up 0 bases and J gave up 6 bases, with 17 bases separating them. From germline, CDR1 is LNHDA and CDR2 SQIVND (reference sequence). This CDR3 is 16 amino acids long. This CDR3 is CASSIDGVRGMSEAFF. CDR3 coding DNA: TGTGCCAGTAGTATAGACGGGGTCAGGGGAATGTCTGAAGCTTTCTTT.

The V and J genes are TRBV3-1 (or the pseudogene TRBV3-2) and TRBJ2-1; TRBD1 matches 9 bases. V trimming: 0 bases; J trimming: 3 bases; junction bases outside the gene matches: 6. The germline V gene encodes CDR1 LGHDT and CDR2 YNNKEL (reference sequence). This CDR3 region has 17 residues. The CDR3 nucleotides read TGTGCCAGCAGCCAAGAGGCGGGACAGGGTATCTACAATGAGCAGTTCTTC. Translation gives CASSQEAGQGIYNEQFF.

The chain recombines TRBV2 with TRBJ1-6, with unresolved D. The length of the CDR3 is 12 residues. Germline assignment: CDR1 SNHLY and CDR2 FYNNEI. V was clipped by 6 bases and J by 6 bases, with 6 bases between them. The chain's CDR3 is CASRDPNSPLHF. As DNA, the CDR3 is TGTGCCAGCAGAGACCCTAATTCACCCCTCCACTTT.

The genes are TRBV5-8 and TRBJ1-4; 10 bases match TRBD1. Germline lookup yields CDR1 SGHTS and CDR2 YDEGEE. The CDR3 sequence is 15 residues long. The ends lost 4 bases at V and 8 bases at J; junction bases unmatched: 8. The CDR3 here is CASSAGTGVREKLFF. CDR3 sequence (DNA): TGTGCCAGCAGCGCTGGGACAGGGGTAAGGGAAAAACTGTTTTTT. The whole variable domain, filled in from reference TRBV5-8 and TRBJ1-4, reads EAGVTQSPTHLIKTRGQQATLRCSPISGHTSVYWYQQALGLGLQFLLWYDEGEERNRGNFPPRFSGRQFPNYSSELNVNALELEDSALYLCASSAGTGVREKLFFGSGTQLSVL.

The rearrangement links TRBV3-1 (or the pseudogene TRBV3-2) to TRBJ1-6, with TRBD1 identical over 7 bases. Germline lookup yields CDR1 LGHDT and CDR2 YNNKEL (reference sequence). V shed 2 bases, J shed 13 bases, and the junction held 5 bases outside the gene matches. The CDR3 spans 13 residues. The CDR3, as DNA: TGTGCCAGCAGCCAACGTGAAGGGGGCCCCCTCCACTTT. It yields the protein CASSQREGGPLHF.

This chain joins TRBV6-8 and TRBJ2-7; weak D call: TRBD2 (5 bases). V shed 0 bases and J shed 7 bases, with 7 bases lying between them. There are 12 residues in the CDR3. Germline loops: CDR1 MNHGY, CDR2 SAAAGT. CDR3 DNA: TGTGCCAGCAGTTACTCGGGCGGGGAGCAGTACTTC. Its translation is CASSYSGGEQYF.

The chain carries TRBV5-1 and TRBJ2-5, with D perhaps TRBD1 (5 bases). Trimming took 5 bases from V and 4 from J, leaving 21 bases between them. Germline loops: CDR1 SGHRS, CDR2 YFSETQ. This CDR3 has 16 amino acids. CDR3 protein: CASSHASGGARETQYF. As DNA, the CDR3 is TGCGCCAGCAGTCATGCCTCGGGTGGGGCTCGAGAGACCCAGTACTTC.

The gene calls are TRBV7-2 and TRBJ2-5; the D call may be TRBD1 or TRBD2 (5 bases each). V shed 5 bases and J shed 0 bases, with 10 bases lying between them. This CDR3 region has 14 residues. The V gene's germline CDR1 is SGHTA and CDR2 FQGNSA. The CDR3 sequence is CASSPSGHQETQYF. CDR3 nucleotides: TGTGCCAGCAGCCCCTCGGGGCACCAAGAGACCCAGTACTTC. Using reference TRBV7-2 and TRBJ2-5 for the parts outside the CDR3, the full variable domain is GAGVSQSPSNKVTEKGKDVELRCDPISGHTALYWYRQSLGQGLEFLIYFQGNSAPDKSGLPSDRFSAERTGGSVSTLTIQRTQQEDSAVYLCASSPSGHQETQYFGPGTRLLVL.